Below are 22 T cell receptor beta chains sequenced from a single sample in a study of CD8 T cells in ankylosing spondylitis. Study conclusions and caveats: Blood from ankylosing spondylitis patients appeared to carry a characteristic roughly 8-variant TCR beta motif.

Their cognate antigens are unknown. From the 5' RACE reads, TCRdb called clonotypes with MiXCR, one entry per CDR3 protein. The sample includes 450,000 to 550,000 distinct CDR3 sequences, approximately 5.3% of them seen just once. The sample taken for sequencing was blood, either unsorted or a sorted T cell fraction (not recorded which). The receptors were gathered from a male donor with ankylosing spondylitis.

The gene calls are TRBV2 and TRBJ2-3, with D unclear. Trimming removed 3 bases at V and 4 bases at J, with 14 bases between. There are 15 residues in the CDR3. CDR1 and CDR2 from the germline V gene are SNHLY and FYNNEI. The CDR3 is CASSELLGSADTQYF. The CDR3 DNA follows: TGTGCCAGCAGTGAGTTGTTAGGATCTGCAGATACGCAGTATTTT.

This clonotype was seen at least ten times. This sequence joins TRBV2 and TRBJ2-1; 9 bases align to TRBD1. V lost 6 bases, J lost 2 bases, and 5 bases stayed unmatched. From germline, CDR1 is SNHLY and CDR2 FYNNEI. There are 15 residues in the CDR3. In DNA, the CDR3 is TGTGCCAGCAGCCACGGACAGGGGCCCTACAATGAGCAGTTCTTC. Protein: CASSHGQGPYNEQFF. The full variable domain, rest sourced from reference TRBV2 and TRBJ2-1, is EPEVTQTPSHQVTQMGQEVILRCVPISNHLYFYWYRQILGQKVEFLVSFYNNEISEKSEIFDDQFSVERPDGSNFTLKIRSTKLEDSAMYFCASSHGQGPYNEQFFGPGTRLTVL.

There are a few counts of this clonotype. The V gene is TRBV5-1, the J gene TRBJ2-5; D perhaps matches TRBD1 (7 bases). This CDR3 is 14 amino acids long. V was cut by 3 bases and J by 4 bases, with 13 bases left in between. Per germline, CDR1 SGHRS and CDR2 YFSETQ. The CDR3 sequence is CASSSGGGGETQYF. The CDR3 DNA sequence: TGCGCCAGCAGCTCAGGGGGAGGCGGAGAGACCCAGTACTTC. Full variable domain (outside the CDR3, taken from reference TRBV5-1 and TRBJ2-5): KAGVTQTPRYLIKTRGQQVTLSCSPISGHRSVSWYQQTPGQGLQFLFEYFSETQRNKGNFPGRFSGRQFSNSRSEMNVSTLELGDSALYLCASSSGGGGETQYFGPGTRLLVL.

This clonotype was counted ten times or more. The gene calls are TRBV20-1 and TRBJ1-5; D is possibly TRBD1 (6 bases). With 0 bases removed from V and 4 bases from J, the gap between germline ends came to 7 bases. This CDR3 contains 13 residues. Germline CDR1 DFQATT, CDR2 SNEGSKA (reference sequence). The CDR3 DNA follows: TGCAGTGCTAGAGAAACAGGGAATCAGCCCCAGCATTTT. The encoded protein is CSARETGNQPQHF.

This clonotype has a count of ten or more. This sequence joins TRBV28 and TRBJ1-5; D ambiguous. The CDR3 is 17 amino acids. The ends were cut back, 3 bases at V and 2 bases at J, with 17 bases in the middle. Germline V lookup: CDR1 MDHEN, CDR2 SYDVKM. The CDR3 reads CASSLIYRQRGNQPQHF. DNA for the CDR3: TGTGCCAGCAGTTTGATCTATCGGCAGAGGGGCAATCAGCCCCAGCATTTT.

The rearrangement uses TRBV5-1 and TRBJ2-5; tentatively, D is TRBD2 (5 bases). Germline assignment: CDR1 SGHRS and CDR2 YFSETQ. The CDR3 runs 14 residues. The germline V and J ends were trimmed by 3 bases and 3 bases, with 12 bases remaining between them. As DNA, the CDR3 is TGCGCCAGCAGCTCCGTTCCCGGGGAAGAGACCCAGTACTTC. It codes for CASSSVPGEETQYF.

This clonotype was recorded at least ten times. The J gene is TRBJ1-5, the V gene TRBV7-9, with TRBD1 matching 8 bases. CDR3 length: 16 amino acids. Germline values: CDR1 SEHNR, CDR2 FQNEAQ (reference sequence). V was pared by 5 bases and J by 9 bases, with 15 bases of the junction left unmatched. The CDR3 here is CASSPSPPGQVGPQHF. CDR3 DNA: TGTGCCAGCAGCCCCAGCCCCCCGGGACAGGTCGGGCCCCAGCATTTT.

Points on this clonotype: One end of the junction does not line up with germline, which may come from a read error. This chain joins TRBV4-3 and TRBJ1-1; D may be TRBD1 (6 bases). The V gene's germline CDR1 is LGHNA and CDR2 YSLEER. The CDR3 has 15 amino acids. DNA of the CDR3: TGCGACAGCAGCCAAGTCGCCCGGGGGGCGTCTGAAGCTTTCTTT. Amino acid sequence: CDSSQVARGASEAFF.

This clonotype was picked up many times. The chain is built from TRBV15 and TRBJ1-5; a possible D gene is TRBD1 (5 bases). The ends were cut back, 0 bases at V and 5 bases at J, with 8 bases in the middle. The CDR3 sequence is 14 residues long. In germline, CDR1 is LNHNV, CDR2 YYDKDF (reference sequence). CDR3 bases: TGTGCCACCAGCAGAGATCCCAGGGATCAGCCCCAGCATTTT. Translated: CATSRDPRDQPQHF. Full variable domain (rest looked up from reference TRBV15 and TRBJ1-5): DAMVIQNPRYQVTQFGKPVTLSCSQTLNHNVMYWYQQKSSQAPKLLFHYYDKDFNNEADTPDNFQSRRPNTSFCFLDIRSPGLGDTAMYLCATSRDPRDQPQHFGDGTRLSIL.

This clonotype was seen repeatedly, ten times or more. V usage is TRBV3-1 and J usage is TRBJ2-7, with TRBD2 matching over 13 bases. Per the germline V gene, CDR1 is LGHDT and CDR2 is YNNKEL (reference sequence). Losses at the gene ends were 0 bases for V and 3 bases for J; bases not matched to a gene: 8. CDR3 length: 18 residues. This CDR3 reads CASSQDRTSGSPLYEQYF. The CDR3 DNA follows: TGTGCCAGCAGCCAAGACCGGACTAGCGGGAGCCCCCTCTACGAGCAGTACTTC.

This clonotype was found many times. The chain recombines TRBV5-6 with TRBJ2-1, with D unclear. The germline V and J ends were trimmed by 1 base and 6 bases, with 8 bases remaining between them. The CDR3 runs 13 residues. Germline CDR1 reads SGHDT; CDR2 reads YYEEEE. Here the CDR3 DNA reads TGTGCCAGCAGCTTGAACCCGTCCAATGAGCAGTTCTTC. This codes for CASSLNPSNEQFF.

V is TRBV6-5 and J is TRBJ2-1, with D possibly TRBD2 on 6 matching bases. Germline CDR1 is MNHEY and CDR2 is SVGAGI. V was clipped by 5 bases and J by 9 bases, with 11 bases between them. The CDR3 is made up of 12 amino acids. In DNA form, the CDR3 reads TGTGCCAGCAGTAGGGACTTCACTGAGCAGTTCTTC. Its translation: CASSRDFTEQFF.

This clonotype has ten or more counts. V is TRBV6-5 and J is TRBJ1-1; no clear D. The CDR3 covers 15 residues. The germline V and J ends were trimmed by 0 bases and 1 base, with 9 bases remaining between them. Per the germline V gene, CDR1 is MNHEY and CDR2 is SVGAGI. The CDR3 DNA reads TGTGCCAGCAGTTACTCGATCGCGCGGAACACTGAAGCTTTCTTT. Amino acids: CASSYSIARNTEAFF.

This clonotype was seen at least ten times. The V gene is TRBV5-1, the J gene TRBJ2-7, with 7 bases lining up with TRBD1. V lost 5 bases, J lost 4 bases, and 9 bases stayed unmatched. CDR1 is SGHRS, CDR2 YFSETQ, per germline. There are 14 residues in the CDR3. The CDR3 coding sequence is TGCGCCAGCAGTCGACAGGGACAAGGATACGAGCAGTACTTC. Translated, it gives CASSRQGQGYEQYF.

The sample holds many counts of this clonotype. The V call is TRBV28, the J call TRBJ1-3; D call uncertain. The ends were cut back, 5 bases at V and 8 bases at J, with 10 bases in the middle. Germline V CDR1 and CDR2: MDHEN, SYDVKM. This CDR3 spans 12 amino acids. CDR3 DNA sequence: TGTGCCAGCAGTCTCCTTGAAGACACCATATATTTT. Residues: CASSLLEDTIYF.

There are many counts of this clonotype. This chain's CDR3 is CSARPSGRVGAKNIQYF. For the CDR3, the DNA is TGCAGTGCTAGACCCAGCGGGAGAGTGGGAGCCAAAAACATTCAGTACTTC. The chain links TRBV20-1 to TRBJ2-4; 8 bases are a match to TRBD2. Losses at the gene ends were 2 bases for V and 0 bases for J; bases not matched to a gene: 9. The V gene's germline CDR1 is DFQATT and CDR2 SNEGSKA (reference sequence). The CDR3 sequence is 17 residues long.

There are a few counts of this clonotype. The CDR3 spells CASGGKSQPQHF. As DNA, the CDR3 is TGTGCCAGCGGGGGGAAGAGTCAGCCCCAGCATTTT. The chain uses TRBV7-2 and TRBJ1-5; the D gene is possibly TRBD1 (5 bases). This CDR3 is 12 amino acids long. Germline V gene sequence: CDR1 SGHTA, CDR2 FQGNSA. Deletions cut 8 bases from V and 6 bases from J, with 11 bases between.

The table lists this clonotype with many counts. The chain recombines TRBV7-2 with TRBJ2-3; D not certain. V was pared by 1 base and J by 4 bases, with 12 bases between. This CDR3 is built from 15 residues. Germline V gene sequence: CDR1 SGHTA, CDR2 FQGNSA. CDR3 in DNA: TGTGCCAGCAGCTTAGTTGCCGCTCTTTCAGATACGCAGTATTTT. This translates into CASSLVAALSDTQYF.

This clonotype was picked up a small number of times. V gene TRBV4-1 combines with J gene TRBJ1-1; no firm D call. V shed 0 bases and J shed 5 bases, with 16 bases lying between them. Germline V gene sequence: CDR1 MGHRA, CDR2 YSYEKL. CDR3 length equals 16 residues. The CDR3 nucleotides read TGCGCCAGCAGCCAAGATAAGGGCCCCGGGTTGACTGAAGCTTTCTTT. This codes for CASSQDKGPGLTEAFF.

The sample holds a few counts of this clonotype. The chain employs TRBV29-1 and TRBJ2-2; D is uncertain. The CDR3 runs to 11 residues. Trimming stripped 6 bases from V and 3 bases from J, with 5 bases between. Germline-derived CDR1 and CDR2 are SQVTM and ANQGSEA. CDR3 sequence reads: CSVRDTGELFF. CDR3 DNA sequence: TGCAGCGTCCGAGACACCGGGGAGCTGTTTTTT.

This clonotype was picked up a small number of times. V gene TRBV7-8 combines with J gene TRBJ2-2, with D possibly matching TRBD2 (5 bases). Germline V gene lookup returns CDR1 SGHVS and CDR2 FQNEAQ. The CDR3 is 15 amino acids. With 2 bases removed from V and 7 bases from J, the gap between germline ends came to 14 bases. CDR3 nucleotide sequence: TGTGCCAGCAGCTTACAAGGGAGTGGGCACGGGGAGCTGTTTTTT. This encodes CASSLQGSGHGELFF.

The chain uses TRBV4-2 and TRBJ2-2, with D possibly matching TRBD1 (5 bases). Germline assignment: CDR1 LGHNA and CDR2 YNFKEQ. V shed 4 bases and J shed 0 bases, with 21 bases lying between them. This CDR3 contains 19 residues. This CDR3 is CASSLLFPRQYANTGELFF. CDR3 nucleotide sequence: TGTGCCAGCAGCCTCCTGTTCCCCCGACAGTACGCGAACACCGGGGAGCTGTTTTTT.